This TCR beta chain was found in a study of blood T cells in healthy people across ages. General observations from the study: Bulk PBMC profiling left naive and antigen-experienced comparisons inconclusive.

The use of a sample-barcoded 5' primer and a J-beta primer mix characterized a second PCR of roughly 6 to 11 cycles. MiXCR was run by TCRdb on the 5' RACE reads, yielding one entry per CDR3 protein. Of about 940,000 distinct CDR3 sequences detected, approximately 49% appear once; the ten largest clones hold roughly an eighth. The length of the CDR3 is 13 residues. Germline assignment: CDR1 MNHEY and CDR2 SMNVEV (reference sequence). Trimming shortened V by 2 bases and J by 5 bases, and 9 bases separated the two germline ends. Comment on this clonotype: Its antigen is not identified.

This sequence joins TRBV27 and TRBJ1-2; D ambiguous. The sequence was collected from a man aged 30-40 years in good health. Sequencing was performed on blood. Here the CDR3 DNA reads TGTGCCAGCAGTTTAGGATCGGATTATGGCTACACCTTC. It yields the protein CASSLGSDYGYTF.